The 8 T cell receptor delta chains below all came from one sample that was sequenced in a study of gamma-delta T cells after stem cell transplantation (dated by TCRdb to the mid-2010s). The library was made by RT-PCR. TCRdb shows the sequencer as Illumina MiSeq. TCRdb recomputed clones from the public reads with CATT; identical DNA rows were then combined. The sample records about 2,900 delta-chain clones, 30% of which are singletons. The ten largest clones add up to roughly 25% of the sample. The sample taken for sequencing was gamma-delta T cells. These receptors were obtained from a human donor. It is not recorded whose cells these are; they may come from a transplant donor.

This clone is classed as medium-sized (0.01 to 0.1%). This chain joins TRDV2 and TRDJ1, with D unresolved. V lost 0 bases and J lost 0, with 7 bases in between. The CDR3 spans 14 residues. Per the germline V gene, CDR1 is GEAIGNYY and CDR2 is EKD. The CDR3 DNA reads as TGTGCCTGTGACACCCTCGCAAACACCGATAAACTCATCTTT. Its protein is CACDTLANTDKLIF.

This clone is deemed large (0.1 to 1%). The rearrangement uses TRDV2 and TRDJ3; D is ambiguous. Germline lookup yields CDR1 GEAIGNYY and CDR2 EKD. V lost 1 base and J 0 bases, leaving 12 bases between the germline ends. The CDR3 consists of 18 residues. CDR3 nucleotides: TGTGCCTGTGACACGATTCGTACCAGCTCCTGGGACACCCGACAGATGTTTTTC. It is translated as CACDTIRTSSWDTRQMFF.

The V gene is TRDV1, the J gene TRDJ1; 7 nucleotides match TRDD2. Germline CDR1 TSWWSYY, CDR2 QGS. The CDR3 sequence is 23 residues long. The V segment lost 3 bases and the J segment 0 bases; nucleotides outside the gene matches: 28. The DNA of the CDR3 is TGTGCTCTTGGGGATCATCCATTTCCTACGTGGGTACGACCCCCACAAGACACCGATAAACTCATCTTT. This codes for CALGDHPFPTWVRPPQDTDKLIF.

This clone is termed large. J is TRDJ3 and V is TRDV2; 10 nucleotides match TRDD3. CDR1 is GEAIGNYY, CDR2 EKD, per germline. After removal of 0 bases from V and 0 bases from J, the junction contained 13 bases not matched to a gene. This CDR3 region has 22 residues. The CDR3 loop reads CACDTVLGDKGEISWDTRQMFF. The CDR3 nucleotides are TGTGCCTGTGACACCGTGCTGGGGGATAAAGGGGAAATCTCCTGGGACACCCGACAGATGTTTTTC.

In this sample, this clone turned up a few times. It is likely a read error: a sequence one base away is far more abundant. The V and J genes are TRDV1 and TRDJ1; 10 bases line up with TRDD3. CDR3 length equals 22 residues. Germline loops: CDR1 TSWWSYY, CDR2 QGS. J gave up 5 bases and V 2 bases, and 26 bases lay outside the gene matches. CDR3 sequence (DNA): TGTGCTCTTGGGGAAGGTCCTTCCCCCCGTCGGTGGGGGATACCCCGCGGGGATAAACTCATCTTT. The encoded protein is CALGEGPSPRRWGIPRGDKLIF.

In regard to this clone: Only one base separates this from a far larger clonotype, so it likely reflects a read error. Other DNA sequences in this sample translate to the same CDR3. The chain joins TRDV2 to TRDJ3, with TRDD3 matching over 9 bases. The CDR3 totals 21 residues. CDR1 is GEAIGNYY and CDR2 is EKD in the germline V gene. The CDR3 sequence: CACDTMELGERTSWDTRQMFF. The CDR3, as DNA: TGTGCCTGTGACACCATGGAACTGGGGGAAAGAACCTCCTGGGACACTCGACAGATGTTTTTC.

The chain combines TRDV2 with TRDJ1, with 8 bases aligning to TRDD3. This CDR3 has 17 amino acids. Germline-derived CDR1 and CDR2 are GEAIGNYY and EKD. Trimming removed 0 bases from V and 0 bases from J; junction bases left unmatched: 8. As DNA, the CDR3 is TGTGCCTGTGACACCTCTTTACTGGGGGGGTACACCGATAAACTCATCTTT. It yields the protein CACDTSLLGGYTDKLIF.

By proportion, this clone is medium-sized. V usage is TRDV2 and J usage is TRDJ1, with 12 bases that match TRDD3. CDR1 is GEAIGNYY, CDR2 EKD, per germline. The CDR3 loop spans 20 amino acids. V shed 0 bases and J 2 bases; nucleotides not matched to a gene: 15. CDR3 in DNA: TGTGCCTGTGACACCGTCGGTACTGGGGGATACTCTTTCCGTACCGATAAACTCATCTTT. Residues: CACDTVGTGGYSFRTDKLIF.